These 16 T cell receptor beta chains were all obtained from the same sample, sequenced in a study of spatial heterogeneity in lung cancer. These receptors' targets are unknown. Study-level points and caveats: Mutation counts in tumors were tracked by counts of expanded intratumoral alpha and beta TCRs.

TCRdb fed the 5' RACE reads into MiXCR, producing one record per CDR3 protein. The table records about 7,900 distinct CDR3 sequences, roughly 6.5% of them present only once. Time point noted: sample taken at primary tumor resection. Sequences were derived from lung tumor tissue, sampled at surgery. The source of these receptors is a female donor with early-stage non-small cell lung cancer.

This clonotype was recorded at least ten times. The size of this beta chain means little, since it is a stray read in a library made for alpha chains. The chain couples TRBV28 to TRBJ1-6, with D possibly being TRBD1 (5 bases). From germline, CDR1 is MDHEN and CDR2 SYDVKM. This CDR3 region has 14 residues. V lost 6 bases and J 5 bases, leaving 11 bases between the germline ends. DNA of the CDR3: TGTGCCAGCAGCAACAGGCTAGATAATTCACCCCTCCACTTT. Protein: CASSNRLDNSPLHF.

This clonotype qualifies as medium-sized. This beta chain slipped into a library made for alpha chains as a stray read, so its size is not meaningful. The chain links TRBV7-9 to TRBJ2-1; unclear D gene. This CDR3 comprises 14 residues. Germline V CDR1 and CDR2: SEHNR, FQNEAQ (reference sequence). With 5 bases removed from V and 2 bases from J, the gap between germline ends came to 10 bases. The CDR3 spells CASSTAPTYNEQFF. CDR3 in DNA: TGTGCCAGCAGCACTGCACCCACCTACAATGAGCAGTTCTTC. Full variable domain (rest looked up from reference TRBV7-9 and TRBJ2-1): DTGVSQNPRHKITKRGQNVTFRCDPISEHNRLYWYRQTLGQGPEFLTYFQNEAQLEKSRLLSDRFSAERPKGSFSTLEIQRTEQGDSAMYLCASSTAPTYNEQFFGPGTRLTVL.

This clonotype was recorded at least ten times. As an off-target read in a library built for alpha chains, this beta chain has a frequency of little significance. V gene TRBV6-6 combines with J gene TRBJ2-7; 7 bases fit TRBD1. V was clipped by 4 bases and J by 3 bases; unmatched bases: 9. CDR3 length: 15 residues. The germline V gene has CDR1 MNHNY and CDR2 SVGAGI (reference sequence). CDR3: CASSFRQGVIYEQYF. The CDR3 nucleotides are TGTGCCAGCAGTTTCCGACAGGGCGTGATCTACGAGCAGTACTTC.

In its sample, this clonotype ranks as medium-sized. The library was designed around alpha chains, so this beta chain is a stray read whose abundance carries little weight. V usage is TRBV7-3 and J usage is TRBJ2-1; TRBD2 is a possible D gene (6 bases). The germline V and J ends were trimmed by 8 bases and 6 bases, with 14 bases remaining between them. Germline V lookup: CDR1 SGHTA, CDR2 FQGTGA. The CDR3 totals 13 residues. The chain's CDR3 is CASGRPGSNEQFF. CDR3 nucleotide sequence: TGTGCCAGCGGGAGGCCAGGGTCCAATGAGCAGTTCTTC.

This clonotype is medium-sized. For a library built for alpha chains, this beta chain is a stray read; little rests on its size. The chain couples TRBV10-1 to TRBJ2-1; no clear D. Germline CDR1 is WNHNN and CDR2 is SYGVQD (reference sequence). V was cut by 7 bases and J by 9 bases, with 7 bases left in between. The CDR3 has 10 amino acids. Here the CDR3 DNA reads TGCGCCAGCACTCGGTTTGAGCAGTTCTTC. Protein product: CASTRFEQFF.

This clonotype came up many times. For a library built for alpha chains, this beta chain is a stray read; little rests on its size. V gene TRBV7-2 combines with J gene TRBJ2-3; weak D call: TRBD2 (6 bases). Trimming removed 1 base from V and 7 bases from J, with 15 bases in between. The CDR3 loop spans 15 amino acids. Germline CDR1 is SGHTA and CDR2 is FQGNSA. CDR3 sequence: CASSLVAGSMNTQYF. CDR3 bases: TGTGCCAGCAGCTTAGTCGCGGGAAGCATGAATACGCAGTATTTT.

This clonotype was observed at least ten times. Since it is a stray read in a library aimed at alpha chains, this beta chain has a size that is not meaningful. The J gene is TRBJ2-3, the V gene TRBV9, with D tentatively TRBD2 (5 bases). CDR3 length equals 18 residues. V gave up 2 bases and J gave up 1 base, with 20 bases separating them. Germline assignment: CDR1 SGDLS and CDR2 YYNGEE. CDR3 nucleotide sequence: TGTGCCAGCAGCGTCTCCGGGAAGGCAGAGAGAGGCACAGATACGCAGTATTTT. It is translated as CASSVSGKAERGTDTQYF.

This clonotype was counted ten times or more. Within a library made for alpha chains, this beta chain is off target, and its count is uninformative. This chain links TRBV14 with TRBJ2-7; the match to TRBD2 covers 13 bases. Germline trimming cut 4 bases from V and 7 bases from J; bases unmatched to any gene: 13. The CDR3 loop spans 17 amino acids. From germline, CDR1 is SGHDN and CDR2 FVKESK. The CDR3 DNA reads TGTGCCAGCAGCCTGCTCGGGACTAGCGGGATACCTACGGAGCAGTACTTC. Translation: CASSLLGTSGIPTEQYF.

By proportion, this clonotype is medium-sized. This beta chain turned up in a library designed for alpha chains; as an off-target read, its abundance says little. CDR3 protein: CASSLEITPGYEQYF. The CDR3 DNA reads TGCGCCAGCAGCTTGGAAATTACTCCCGGCTACGAGCAGTACTTC. This chain connects TRBV5-1 to TRBJ2-7, with no clear D. This CDR3 has 15 residues. Germline CDR1 SGHRS, CDR2 YFSETQ. Trimming removed 0 bases at V and 3 bases at J, with 13 bases between.

Within the sample, this clonotype is medium-sized (0.01 to 0.1%). The size of this beta chain means little, since it is a stray read in a library made for alpha chains. V usage is TRBV20-1 and J usage is TRBJ2-7; 11 bases match TRBD2. Trimming took 6 bases from V and 2 from J; bases not matched to a gene: 6. This CDR3 has 14 residues. Germline V gives CDR1 DFQATT, CDR2 SNEGSKA (reference sequence). The CDR3 here is CSAHTSGRAYEQYF. CDR3 DNA sequence: TGCAGTGCGCATACTAGCGGGAGAGCCTACGAGCAGTACTTC.

This clonotype is medium-sized. With the library built for alpha chains, this beta chain is off target and its frequency is not meaningful. This chain uses TRBV5-1 with TRBJ1-1, with D possibly being TRBD1 (6 bases). The CDR3 covers 15 residues. Per germline, CDR1 SGHRS and CDR2 YFSETQ. Trimming took off 3 bases at V and 1 base at J, with 13 bases between the two ends. The chain's CDR3 is CASSYDRPGNTEAFF. DNA of the CDR3: TGCGCCAGCAGCTACGACAGGCCGGGGAACACTGAAGCTTTCTTT.

This clonotype is medium-sized within its sample. Being off target in a library aimed at alpha chains, this beta chain has a size of little meaning. The chain joins TRBV18 to TRBJ1-1, with a tentative D call TRBD1 (6 bases). In germline, CDR1 is KGHSH, CDR2 LQKENI. CDR3 size: 12 residues. The V and J ends lost 8 bases and 1 base respectively, with 8 bases between them. The CDR3 reads CASQDRNTEAFF. The CDR3, as DNA: TGTGCCAGCCAGGACAGGAACACTGAAGCTTTCTTT.

This clonotype was observed at least ten times. This beta chain lies outside the target of a library built for alpha chains; its clone size means little. This sequence joins TRBV24-1 and TRBJ2-5; 7 nucleotides agree with TRBD2. Germline V gene sequence: CDR1 KGHDR, CDR2 SFDVKD. CDR3 size: 15 residues. V was pared by 5 bases and J by 3 bases, with 8 bases of the junction left unmatched. As DNA, the CDR3 is TGTGCCACCAGTGTTGGGGGAGGGCGGGAAGAGACCCAGTACTTC. Amino acid sequence: CATSVGGGREETQYF.

This clonotype was counted ten times or more. The library was built for alpha chains, so this beta chain is an off-target read and its size means little. V is TRBV20-1 and J is TRBJ2-5; TRBD2 matches at 13 bases. CDR3 length: 14 amino acids. Germline CDR1 reads DFQATT; CDR2 reads SNEGSKA (reference sequence). The V and J ends lost 3 bases and 2 bases, in that order; junction bases with no gene match: 0. CDR3 sequence (DNA): TGCAGTGCTAGGACTAGCGGGGGGCAAGAGACCCAGTACTTC. Its translation: CSARTSGGQETQYF.

By share of the sample, this clonotype is medium-sized. Within a library made for alpha chains, this beta chain is off target, and its count is uninformative. The chain couples TRBV5-6 to TRBJ2-3, with 12 bases fitting TRBD2. From germline, CDR1 is SGHDT and CDR2 YYEEEE. Germline trimming cut 2 bases from V and 2 bases from J; bases unmatched to any gene: 9. The CDR3 contains 18 residues. Written as DNA, the CDR3 is TGTGCCAGCAGCTTTTTCGGCCGGACTAGCGGGAACACAGATACGCAGTATTTT. Protein sequence: CASSFFGRTSGNTDTQYF.

This clonotype qualifies as medium-sized (0.01 to 0.1%). In a library made to pick up alpha chains, this beta chain is a stray read with a size that means little. The chain recombines TRBV10-3 with TRBJ1-4; D remains ambiguous. Germline V CDR1 and CDR2: ENHRY, SYGVKD. The CDR3 length is 15 residues. Trimming took off 0 bases at V and 4 bases at J, with 9 bases between the two ends. CDR3 sequence reads: CAISESGSFNEKLFF. The CDR3 DNA is TGTGCCATCAGTGAGTCGGGCAGCTTTAATGAAAAACTGTTTTTT.